These T cell receptor beta chains were read from a single sample in a study of response to subunit inactivated influenza vaccine. TCRdb reanalysed the RT-PCR reads using MiXCR and keeps one entry per CDR3 protein. The data contain about 530,000 distinct CDR3 sequences, roughly 13% of them seen just once; the ten biggest clones take up approximately 14%. The source was PBMCs from blood, collected roughly 45 days after vaccination. The receptors stem from a man aged 50-59 years who received an inactivated influenza vaccine. The CDR3 runs from the conserved cysteine through the conserved F or W. The order of the fields is J gene, V gene, clone size, D gene, CDR3 protein. The D gene is left open where the match is weak. The size of a clone is reported for some rows only, either as once, few or many, or as a class for expanded clones.

>TRBJ2-5|TRBV6-5|many|-
CASSYSGLRSQYF
>TRBJ1-5|TRBV29-1|few|-
CSVGQGNNQPQHF
>TRBJ2-7|TRBV5-1|-|-
CASSLAPGHTYEQYF
>TRBJ1-1|TRBV12-3/TRBV12-4|many|TRBD1
CASSRQGPEGAFF
>TRBJ2-1|TRBV5-1|-|TRBD1
CASSRPTGTGNEQFF
>TRBJ2-1|TRBV19|few|TRBD1
CASSIRKTGGWKEQFF
>TRBJ2-5|TRBV7-2|-|-
CASSLVQGGQETQYF
>TRBJ2-1|TRBV11-2|many|TRBD2
CASNLLAGVGNEQFF
>TRBJ1-1|TRBV5-1|many|-
CASSLDTGSTEAFF
>TRBJ2-7|TRBV5-5|-|-
CASSFTNFVGHEQYF
>TRBJ2-5|TRBV3-1|few|-
CASSQDGGQRGTQYF
>TRBJ2-6|TRBV3-1|-|-
CASSQAGTGRDVLTF
>TRBJ2-1|TRBV7-2|many|TRBD2
CASSYRLAGGGDEQFF
>TRBJ2-1|TRBV7-9|few|-
CASSPAEAGASYNEQFF
>TRBJ1-1|TRBV12-3/TRBV12-4|-|-
CASSLARAADEAFF
>TRBJ2-7|TRBV7-6|-|TRBD1
CASSLRTGGAYEQYF
>TRBJ2-1|TRBV5-1|-|-
CASSEAGPRREQFF
>TRBJ1-2|TRBV4-2|few|-
CASRIGGGYGYTF
>TRBJ2-5|TRBV6-1|-|-
CASRWTASYQETQYF
>TRBJ2-7|TRBV20-1|many|-
CSASSPAEQYF
>TRBJ2-3|TRBV7-2|-|TRBD1
CASSSGQGTYTQYF
>TRBJ1-1|TRBV6-2/TRBV6-3|-|-
CASSYIWQPNTEAFF
>TRBJ1-2|TRBV29-1|-|-
CSVDSRAGYGYTF
>TRBJ1-4|TRBV12-3/TRBV12-4|-|-
CASSSRERHNEKLVF
>TRBJ2-1|TRBV7-2|few|-
CASSLGPQVGNEQFF
>TRBJ1-3|TRBV5-1|-|-
CASSSGTLSGNTIYF
>TRBJ2-3|TRBV7-2|few|-
CASSTPGNTQYF
>TRBJ2-5|TRBV5-1|-|-
CASSGGWGQETQYF
>TRBJ1-4|TRBV4-3|-|-
CASSQDRPGEKLFF
>TRBJ2-7|TRBV5-5|-|-
CASSWTDPYEQYF
>TRBJ2-7|TRBV3-1|few|-
CASSQDGFVGTYEQYF
>TRBJ2-3|TRBV29-1|-|-
CSVEARDSGTDTQYF
>TRBJ2-7|TRBV4-1|many|TRBD1
CASSQWTGGYEQYF
>TRBJ2-1|TRBV6-1|many|-
CASSTPGSGHYNEQFF
>TRBJ2-2|TRBV4-3|-|-
CASSQVGQSLTGELFF
>TRBJ2-7|TRBV3-1|-|TRBD2
CASSQAGLAGSYEQYF
>TRBJ2-7|TRBV5-1|many|-
CASSRDIYEQYF
>TRBJ2-3|TRBV11-2|few|-
CAAASLGTDTQYF
>TRBJ2-5|TRBV6-2/TRBV6-3|-|TRBD1
CASSPWDRDARPRSETQYF
>TRBJ2-1|TRBV7-2|-|-
CASSLGPYSYNEQFF
>TRBJ2-7|TRBV4-3|few|-
CASSQDEASPYEQYF
>TRBJ1-1|TRBV10-3|-|-
CAIKSPRDGITEAFF
>TRBJ2-7|TRBV12-3/TRBV12-4|few|TRBD1
CASSPLGQGITYEQYF
>TRBJ2-7|TRBV3-1|few|-
CASSQAGSRSYEQYF
>TRBJ1-1|TRBV27|-|-
CASSGFPRDTEAFF
>TRBJ1-1|TRBV6-2/TRBV6-3|-|-
CASSYPQLLDAEAFF
>TRBJ2-7|TRBV7-2|many|-
CASSLAGRPNPEQYF
>TRBJ2-1|TRBV4-2|-|-
CASSQGGTLSYNEQFF
>TRBJ2-3|TRBV7-2|many|-
CASRETDTQYF
>TRBJ2-3|TRBV7-2|-|-
CASSLWTGGDTQYF
>TRBJ2-7|TRBV4-1|-|-
CASSQGDNSYEQYF
>TRBJ2-3|TRBV5-1|-|-
CASSLSTQRSTDTQYF
>TRBJ2-3|TRBV20-1|many|TRBD2
CSPGLAGEDPFTDTQYF